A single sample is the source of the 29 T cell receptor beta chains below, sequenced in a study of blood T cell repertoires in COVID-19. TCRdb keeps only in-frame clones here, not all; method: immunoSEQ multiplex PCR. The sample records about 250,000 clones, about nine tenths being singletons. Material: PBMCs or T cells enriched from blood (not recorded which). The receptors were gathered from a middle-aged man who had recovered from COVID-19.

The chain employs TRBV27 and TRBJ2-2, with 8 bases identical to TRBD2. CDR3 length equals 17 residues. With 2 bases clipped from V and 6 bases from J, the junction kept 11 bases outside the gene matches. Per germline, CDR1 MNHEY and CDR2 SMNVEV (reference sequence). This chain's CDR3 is CASSLNSRAGGPGELFF. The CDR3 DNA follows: TGTGCCAGCAGTTTAAACAGTAGGGCGGGAGGCCCCGGGGAGCTGTTTTTT.

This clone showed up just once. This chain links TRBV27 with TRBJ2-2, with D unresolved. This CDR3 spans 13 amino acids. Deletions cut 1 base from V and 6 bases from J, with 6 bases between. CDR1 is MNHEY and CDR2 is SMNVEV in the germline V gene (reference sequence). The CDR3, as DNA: TGTGCCAGCAGTTTATTCTTCCCCGGGGAGCTGTTTTTT. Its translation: CASSLFFPGELFF.

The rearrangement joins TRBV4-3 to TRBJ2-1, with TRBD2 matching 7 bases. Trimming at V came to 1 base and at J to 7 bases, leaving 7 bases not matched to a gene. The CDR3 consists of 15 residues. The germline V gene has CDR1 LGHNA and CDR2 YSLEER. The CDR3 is CASSQAGGGGNEQFF. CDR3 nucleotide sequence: TGCGCCAGCAGCCAAGCAGGCGGGGGAGGTAATGAGCAGTTCTTC.

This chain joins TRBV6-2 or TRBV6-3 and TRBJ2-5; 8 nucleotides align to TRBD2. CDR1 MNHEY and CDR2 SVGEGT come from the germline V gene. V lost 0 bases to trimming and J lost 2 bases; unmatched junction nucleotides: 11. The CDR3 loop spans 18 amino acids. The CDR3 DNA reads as TGTGCCAGCAGTTACTCGATCCGAATAGCGGGGCCTCAAGAGACCCAGTACTTC. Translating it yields CASSYSIRIAGPQETQYF.

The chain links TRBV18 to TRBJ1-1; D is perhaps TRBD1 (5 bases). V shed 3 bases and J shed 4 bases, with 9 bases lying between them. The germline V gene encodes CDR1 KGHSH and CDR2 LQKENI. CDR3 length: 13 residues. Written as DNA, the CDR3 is TGTGCCAGCTCACCGCAGGGCCGCACTGAAGCTTTCTTT. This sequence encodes CASSPQGRTEAFF.

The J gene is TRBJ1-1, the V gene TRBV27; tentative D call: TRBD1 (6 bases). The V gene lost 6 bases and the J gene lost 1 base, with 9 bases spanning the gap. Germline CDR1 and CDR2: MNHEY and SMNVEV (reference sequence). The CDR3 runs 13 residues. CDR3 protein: CASSPQGNTEAFF. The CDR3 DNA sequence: TGTGCCAGCAGCCCACAGGGGAACACTGAAGCTTTCTTT.

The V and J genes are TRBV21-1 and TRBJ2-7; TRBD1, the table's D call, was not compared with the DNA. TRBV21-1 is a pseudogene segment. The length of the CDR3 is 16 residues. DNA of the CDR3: TGTGCCAGCAGCAAACTGACAGGGGGTTCGACCTACGAGCAGTACTTC. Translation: CASSKLTGGSTYEQYF.

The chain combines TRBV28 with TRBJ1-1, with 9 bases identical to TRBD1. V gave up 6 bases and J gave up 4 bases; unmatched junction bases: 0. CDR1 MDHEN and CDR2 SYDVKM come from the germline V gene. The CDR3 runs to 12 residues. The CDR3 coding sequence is TGTGCCAGCAGGACAGGGGGCACTGAAGCTTTCTTT. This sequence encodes CASRTGGTEAFF.

CDR3 sequence: CASSPLGTSGTPNNEQFF. The CDR3, as DNA: TGCGCCAGCAGCCCCCTAGGGACTAGCGGGACGCCTAACAATGAGCAGTTCTTC. This chain uses TRBV5-1 with TRBJ2-1, with 13 bases fitting TRBD2. The ends lost 4 bases at V and 5 bases at J; junction bases unmatched: 12. Per the germline V gene, CDR1 is SGHRS and CDR2 is YFSETQ. The CDR3 extends over 18 amino acids.

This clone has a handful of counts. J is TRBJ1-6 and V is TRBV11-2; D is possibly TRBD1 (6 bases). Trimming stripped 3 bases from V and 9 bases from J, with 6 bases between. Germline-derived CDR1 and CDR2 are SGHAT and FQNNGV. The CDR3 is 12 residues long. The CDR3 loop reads CASSLDSSPLHF. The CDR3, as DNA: TGTGCCAGCAGCTTGGACAGTTCACCCCTCCACTTT.

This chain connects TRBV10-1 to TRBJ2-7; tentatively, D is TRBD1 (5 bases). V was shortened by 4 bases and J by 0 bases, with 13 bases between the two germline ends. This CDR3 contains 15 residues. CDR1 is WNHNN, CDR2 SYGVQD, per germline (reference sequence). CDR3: CASSGPDNDSYEQYF. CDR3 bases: TGCGCCAGCAGTGGCCCGGACAACGACTCCTACGAGCAGTACTTC.

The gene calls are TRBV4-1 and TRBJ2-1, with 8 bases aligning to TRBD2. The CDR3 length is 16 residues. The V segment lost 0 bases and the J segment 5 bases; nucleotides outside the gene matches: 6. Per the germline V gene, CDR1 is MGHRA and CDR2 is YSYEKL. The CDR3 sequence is CASSQDSSGLDNEQFF. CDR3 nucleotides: TGCGCCAGCAGCCAAGACTCTAGCGGGCTCGACAATGAGCAGTTCTTC.

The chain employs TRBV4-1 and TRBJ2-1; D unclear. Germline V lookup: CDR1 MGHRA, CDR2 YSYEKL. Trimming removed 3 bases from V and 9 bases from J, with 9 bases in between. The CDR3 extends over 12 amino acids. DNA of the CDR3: TGCGCCAGCAGCCAGATCCCGGGTGAGCAGTTCTTC. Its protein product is CASSQIPGEQFF.

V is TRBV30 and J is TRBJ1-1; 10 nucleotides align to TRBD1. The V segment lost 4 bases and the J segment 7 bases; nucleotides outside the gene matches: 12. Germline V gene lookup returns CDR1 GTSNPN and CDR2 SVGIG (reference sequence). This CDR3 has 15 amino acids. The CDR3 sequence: CAWTTLDRGLVEAFF. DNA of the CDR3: TGTGCCTGGACTACCCTTGACAGGGGGCTCGTTGAAGCTTTCTTT.

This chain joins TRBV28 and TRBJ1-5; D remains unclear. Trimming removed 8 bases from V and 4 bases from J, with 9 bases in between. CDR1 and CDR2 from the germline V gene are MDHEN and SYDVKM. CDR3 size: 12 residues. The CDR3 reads CASEDGNQPQHF. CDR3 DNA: TGTGCCAGCGAAGACGGGAATCAGCCCCAGCATTTT.

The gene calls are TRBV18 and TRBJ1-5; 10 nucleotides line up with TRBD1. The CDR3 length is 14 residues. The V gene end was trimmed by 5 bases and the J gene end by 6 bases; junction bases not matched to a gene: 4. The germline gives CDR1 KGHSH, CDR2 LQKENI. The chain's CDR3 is CASSSGTGVQPQHF. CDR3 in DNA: TGTGCCAGCTCAAGCGGGACAGGGGTTCAGCCCCAGCATTTT.

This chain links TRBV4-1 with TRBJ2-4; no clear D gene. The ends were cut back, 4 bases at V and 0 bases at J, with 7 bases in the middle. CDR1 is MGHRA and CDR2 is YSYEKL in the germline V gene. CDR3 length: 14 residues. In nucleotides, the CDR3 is TGCGCCAGCAGCCCGCCCGGAGCCAAAAACATTCAGTACTTC. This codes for CASSPPGAKNIQYF.

The CDR3 nucleotides are TGCACCAGCAGTCCGGACAGAGAGACCCAGTACTTC. Its protein is CTSSPDRETQYF. The V and J genes are TRBV1 and TRBJ2-5; the D call TRBD1 from the table was never checked on the DNA. TRBV1 is noted as a pseudogene. The CDR3 totals 12 residues.

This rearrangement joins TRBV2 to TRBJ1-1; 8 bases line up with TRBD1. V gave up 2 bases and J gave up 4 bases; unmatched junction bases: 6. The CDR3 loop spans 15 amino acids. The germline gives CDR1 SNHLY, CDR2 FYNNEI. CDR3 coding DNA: TGTGCCAGCAGTGAAAACAGGGGGATTGGCACTGAAGCTTTCTTT. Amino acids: CASSENRGIGTEAFF.

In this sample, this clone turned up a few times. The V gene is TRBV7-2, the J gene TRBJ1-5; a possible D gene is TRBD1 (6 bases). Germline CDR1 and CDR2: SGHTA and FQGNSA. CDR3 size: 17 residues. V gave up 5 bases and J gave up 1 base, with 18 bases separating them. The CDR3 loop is CASSRGDGGRSNQPQHF. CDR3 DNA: TGTGCCAGCAGCCGTGGGGACGGGGGGCGAAGCAATCAGCCCCAGCATTTT.

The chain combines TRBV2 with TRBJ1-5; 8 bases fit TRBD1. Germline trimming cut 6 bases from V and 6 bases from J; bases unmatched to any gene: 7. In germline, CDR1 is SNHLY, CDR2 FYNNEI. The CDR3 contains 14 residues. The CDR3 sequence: CASSIDRGIQPQHF. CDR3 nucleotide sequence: TGTGCCAGCAGCATCGACAGGGGAATTCAGCCCCAGCATTTT.

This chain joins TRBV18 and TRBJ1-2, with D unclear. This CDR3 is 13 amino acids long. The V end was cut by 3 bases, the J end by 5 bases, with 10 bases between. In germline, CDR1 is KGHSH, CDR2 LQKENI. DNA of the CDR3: TGTGCCAGCTCACCGGGAGATGGGTATGGCTACACCTTC. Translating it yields CASSPGDGYGYTF.

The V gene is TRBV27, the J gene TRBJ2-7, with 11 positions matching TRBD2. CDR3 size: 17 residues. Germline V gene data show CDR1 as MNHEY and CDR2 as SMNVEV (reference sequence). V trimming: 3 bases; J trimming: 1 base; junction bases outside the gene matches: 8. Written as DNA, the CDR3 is TGTGCCAGCAGTTTTAATCCGGGACTAGCGGAGTCCTACGAGCAGTACTTC. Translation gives CASSFNPGLAESYEQYF.

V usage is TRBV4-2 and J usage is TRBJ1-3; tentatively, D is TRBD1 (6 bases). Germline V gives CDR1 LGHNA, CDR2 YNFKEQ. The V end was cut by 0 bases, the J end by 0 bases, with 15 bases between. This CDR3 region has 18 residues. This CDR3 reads CASSQDSPTGYSGNTIYF. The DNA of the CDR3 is TGTGCCAGCAGCCAAGATTCGCCGACAGGCTACTCTGGAAACACCATATATTTT.

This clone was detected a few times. This chain's CDR3 is CATSDLRVNNEQFF. In nucleotides, the CDR3 is TGTGCCACCAGTGATTTGCGGGTTAACAATGAGCAGTTCTTC. The rearrangement uses TRBV24-1 and TRBJ2-1; D uncertain. V was clipped by 0 bases and J by 5 bases, with 7 bases between them. The CDR3 is made up of 14 amino acids. Germline V CDR1 and CDR2: KGHDR, SFDVKD.

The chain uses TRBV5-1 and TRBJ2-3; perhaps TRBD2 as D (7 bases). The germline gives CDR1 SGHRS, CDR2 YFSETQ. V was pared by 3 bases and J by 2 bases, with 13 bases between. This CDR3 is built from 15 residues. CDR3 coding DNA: TGCGCCAGCAGCTGGGGAGGGGGTGACACAGATACGCAGTATTTT. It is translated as CASSWGGGDTDTQYF.

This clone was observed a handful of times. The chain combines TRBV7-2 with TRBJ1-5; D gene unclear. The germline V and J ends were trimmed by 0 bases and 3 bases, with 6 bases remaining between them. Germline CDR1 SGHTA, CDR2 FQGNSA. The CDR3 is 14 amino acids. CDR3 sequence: CASSLAHTNQPQHF. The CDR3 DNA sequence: TGTGCCAGCAGCTTAGCACATACCAATCAGCCCCAGCATTTT.

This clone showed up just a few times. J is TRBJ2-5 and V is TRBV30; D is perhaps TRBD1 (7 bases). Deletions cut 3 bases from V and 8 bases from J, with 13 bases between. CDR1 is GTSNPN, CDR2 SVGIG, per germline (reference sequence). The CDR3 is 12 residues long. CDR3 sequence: CAWSSGGITQYF. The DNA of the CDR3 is TGTGCCTGGAGCTCAGGGGGGATTACCCAGTACTTC.

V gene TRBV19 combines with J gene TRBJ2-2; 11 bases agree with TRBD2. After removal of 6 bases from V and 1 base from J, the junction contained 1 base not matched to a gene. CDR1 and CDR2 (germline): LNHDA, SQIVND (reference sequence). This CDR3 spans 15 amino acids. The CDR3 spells CASRGTSGNTGELFF. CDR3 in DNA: TGTGCCAGTAGGGGGACTAGCGGGAACACCGGGGAGCTGTTTTTT. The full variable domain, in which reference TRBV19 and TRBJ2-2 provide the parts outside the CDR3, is DGGITQSPKYLFRKEGQNVTLSCEQNLNHDAMYWYRQDPGQGLRLIYYSQIVNDFQKGDIAEGYSVSREKKESFPLTVTSAQKNPTAFYLCASRGTSGNTGELFFGEGSRLTVL.